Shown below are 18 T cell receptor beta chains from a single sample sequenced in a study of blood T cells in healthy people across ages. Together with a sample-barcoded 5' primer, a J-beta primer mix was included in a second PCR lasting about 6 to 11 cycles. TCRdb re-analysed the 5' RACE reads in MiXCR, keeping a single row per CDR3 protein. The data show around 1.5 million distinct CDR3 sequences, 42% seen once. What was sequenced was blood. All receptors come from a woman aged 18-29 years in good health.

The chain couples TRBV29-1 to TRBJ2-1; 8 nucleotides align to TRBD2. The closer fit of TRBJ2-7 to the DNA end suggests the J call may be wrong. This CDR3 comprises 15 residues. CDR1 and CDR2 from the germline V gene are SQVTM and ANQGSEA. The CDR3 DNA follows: TGCAGCGTCCCTACAGGAGGGACTAGGAACAATGAGCAGTACTTC. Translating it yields CSVPTGGTRNNEQYF.

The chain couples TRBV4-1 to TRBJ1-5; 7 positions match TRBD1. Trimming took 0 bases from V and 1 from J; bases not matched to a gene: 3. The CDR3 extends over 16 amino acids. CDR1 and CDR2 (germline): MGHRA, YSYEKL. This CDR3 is CASSQDRQGSNQPQHF. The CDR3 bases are TGCGCCAGCAGCCAAGATCGACAGGGAAGCAATCAGCCCCAGCATTTT.

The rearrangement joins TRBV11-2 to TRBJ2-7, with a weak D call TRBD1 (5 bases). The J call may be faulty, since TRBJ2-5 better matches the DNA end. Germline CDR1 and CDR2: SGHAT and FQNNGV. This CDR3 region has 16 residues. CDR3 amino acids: CASSGQGQGWKETQYF. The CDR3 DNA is TGTGCCAGCAGCGGCCAAGGGCAGGGCTGGAAGGAGACCCAGTACTTC.

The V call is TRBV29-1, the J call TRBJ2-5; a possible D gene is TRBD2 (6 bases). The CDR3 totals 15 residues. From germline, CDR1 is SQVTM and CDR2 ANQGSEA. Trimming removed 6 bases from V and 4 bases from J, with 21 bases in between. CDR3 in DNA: TGCAGCGTAGCTGGGTTGGGGGGAGGAGGAGAGACCCAGTACTTC. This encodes CSVAGLGGGGETQYF.

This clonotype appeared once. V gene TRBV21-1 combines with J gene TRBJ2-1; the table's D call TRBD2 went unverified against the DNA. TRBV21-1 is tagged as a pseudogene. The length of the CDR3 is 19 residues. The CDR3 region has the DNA TGTGCCAGCAGCTCCCAAAGCGCTAGCGGGAGGGCAAGGTGGAGTGAGCAGTTCTTC. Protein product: CASSSQSASGRARWSEQFF.

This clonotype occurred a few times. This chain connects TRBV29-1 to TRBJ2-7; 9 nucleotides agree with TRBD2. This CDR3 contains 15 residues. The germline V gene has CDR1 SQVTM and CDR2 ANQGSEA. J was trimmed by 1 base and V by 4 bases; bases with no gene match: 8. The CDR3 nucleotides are TGCAGCGTTGGTTTGGCTAGCGGGACTTCCTACGAGCAGTACTTC. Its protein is CSVGLASGTSYEQYF.

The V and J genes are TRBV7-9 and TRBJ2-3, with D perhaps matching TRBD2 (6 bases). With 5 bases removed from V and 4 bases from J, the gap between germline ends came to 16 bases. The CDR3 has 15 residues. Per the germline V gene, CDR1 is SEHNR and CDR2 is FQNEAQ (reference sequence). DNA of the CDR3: TGTGCCAGCAGCCCGACGATGCCGGGAGCAGATACGCAGTATTTT. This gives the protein CASSPTMPGADTQYF.

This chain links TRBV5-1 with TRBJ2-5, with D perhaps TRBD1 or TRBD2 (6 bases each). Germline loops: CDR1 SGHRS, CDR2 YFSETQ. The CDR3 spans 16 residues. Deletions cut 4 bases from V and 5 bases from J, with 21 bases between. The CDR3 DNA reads TGCGCCAGCAGCCCAGGACGCAGGGGAGGTCTGGAGACCCAGTACTTC. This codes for CASSPGRRGGLETQYF.

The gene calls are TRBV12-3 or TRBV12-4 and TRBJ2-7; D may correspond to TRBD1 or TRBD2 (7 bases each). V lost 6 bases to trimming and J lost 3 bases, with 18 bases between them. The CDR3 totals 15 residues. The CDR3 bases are TGTGCCAGCAGCGCCGGGGGGACAGAAAACTACGAGCAGTACTTC. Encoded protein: CASSAGGTENYEQYF.

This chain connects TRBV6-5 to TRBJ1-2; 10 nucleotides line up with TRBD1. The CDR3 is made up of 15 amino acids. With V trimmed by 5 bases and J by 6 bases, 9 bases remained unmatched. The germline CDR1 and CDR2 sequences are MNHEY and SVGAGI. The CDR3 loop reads CASSREDRGMDGYTF. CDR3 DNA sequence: TGTGCCAGCAGTAGAGAGGACAGGGGGATGGATGGCTACACCTTC.

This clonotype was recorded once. CDR3 nucleotide sequence: TGCAGCGTTGGGGAACAGGGGGGGTCCTACAATGAGCAGTACTTC. The encoded protein is CSVGEQGGSYNEQYF. The chain recombines TRBV29-1 with TRBJ2-5; perhaps TRBD1 as D (8 bases). V gave up 4 bases and J gave up 11 bases, with 26 bases separating them. The CDR3 runs 15 residues. Germline CDR1 and CDR2: SQVTM and ANQGSEA. The entire variable domain, with the rest obtained from reference TRBV29-1 and TRBJ2-5, is as follows: SAVISQKPSRDICQRGTSLTIQCQVDSQVTMMFWYRQQPGQSLTLIATANQGSEATYESGFVIDKFPISRPNLTFSTLTVSNMSPEDSSIYLCSVGEQGGSYNEQYFGPGTRLLVL.

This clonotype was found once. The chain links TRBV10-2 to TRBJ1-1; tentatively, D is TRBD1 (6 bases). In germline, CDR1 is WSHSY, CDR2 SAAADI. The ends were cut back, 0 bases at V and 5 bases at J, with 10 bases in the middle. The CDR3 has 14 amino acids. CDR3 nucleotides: TGCGCCAGCAGTGAGTCGGGGGGCCGGACTGAAGCTTTCTTT. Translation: CASSESGGRTEAFF.

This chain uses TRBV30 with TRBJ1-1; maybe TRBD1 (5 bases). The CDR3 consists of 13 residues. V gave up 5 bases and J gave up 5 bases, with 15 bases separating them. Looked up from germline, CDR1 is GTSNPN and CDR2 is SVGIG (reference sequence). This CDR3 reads CAWDQGRGTEAFF. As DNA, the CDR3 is TGTGCCTGGGATCAGGGTAGGGGAACTGAAGCTTTCTTT.

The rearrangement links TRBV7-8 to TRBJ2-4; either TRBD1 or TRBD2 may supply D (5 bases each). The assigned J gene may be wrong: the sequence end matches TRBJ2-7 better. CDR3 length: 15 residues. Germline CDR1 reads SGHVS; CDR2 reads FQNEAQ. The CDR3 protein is CASSLGWDGPYEQYF. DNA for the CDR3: TGTGCCAGCAGCTTAGGGTGGGACGGACCCTACGAGCAGTACTTC.

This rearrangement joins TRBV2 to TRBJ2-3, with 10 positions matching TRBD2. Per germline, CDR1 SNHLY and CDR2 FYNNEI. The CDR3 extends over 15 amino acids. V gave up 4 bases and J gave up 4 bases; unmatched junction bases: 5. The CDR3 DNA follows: TGTGCCAGCAGTGGCAGCGGGGGGGCTCCAGATACGCAGTATTTT. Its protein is CASSGSGGAPDTQYF.

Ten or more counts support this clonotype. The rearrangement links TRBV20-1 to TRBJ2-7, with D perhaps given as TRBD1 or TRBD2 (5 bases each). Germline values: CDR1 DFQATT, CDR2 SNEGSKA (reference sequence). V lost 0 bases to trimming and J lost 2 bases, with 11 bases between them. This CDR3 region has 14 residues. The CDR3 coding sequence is TGCAGTGCTAGAGATCGGGGCAGAACCTACGAGCAGTACTTC. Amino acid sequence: CSARDRGRTYEQYF.

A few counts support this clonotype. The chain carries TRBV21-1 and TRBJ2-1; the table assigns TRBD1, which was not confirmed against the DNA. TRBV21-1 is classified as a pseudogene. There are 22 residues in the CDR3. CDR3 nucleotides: TGTGCCAGCAGTACCTCCGGGACATCCTTGAGAGACGGGGCTAGCTCCTACAATGAGCAGTTCTTC. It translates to CASSTSGTSLRDGASSYNEQFF.

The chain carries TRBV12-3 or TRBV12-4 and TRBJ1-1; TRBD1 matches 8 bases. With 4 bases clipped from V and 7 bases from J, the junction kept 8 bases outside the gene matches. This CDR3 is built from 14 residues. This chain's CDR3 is CASSSQGATFEAFF. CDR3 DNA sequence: TGTGCCAGCAGTTCTCAGGGGGCCACTTTTGAAGCTTTCTTT.